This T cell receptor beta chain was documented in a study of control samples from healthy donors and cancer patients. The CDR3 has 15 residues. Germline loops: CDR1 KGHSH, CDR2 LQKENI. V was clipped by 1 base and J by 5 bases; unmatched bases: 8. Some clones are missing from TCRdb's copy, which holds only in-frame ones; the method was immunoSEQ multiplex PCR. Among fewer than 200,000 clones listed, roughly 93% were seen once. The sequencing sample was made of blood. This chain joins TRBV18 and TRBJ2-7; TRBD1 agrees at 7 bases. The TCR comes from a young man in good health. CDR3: CASSPQSRGKHEQYF. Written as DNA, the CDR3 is TGTGCCAGCTCACCACAGAGCAGGGGGAAACACGAGCAGTACTTC.